The 9 T cell receptor beta chains reported below all come from one sample, sequenced in a study of shared clonotypes between healthy human individuals (TCRdb year 2020). The method behind the library was the immunoSEQ multiplex PCR assay. The clones in this table, taken by TCRdb from immuneACCESS, are in-frame only. Not every clone is retained; where verified, under half of the shortfall comes from an unresolved V gene, and the cause of the rest is unknown. For this sample the table gives about 680,000 clones, of which around 92% were detected only once. The top ten clones comprise 24% of the sample. CD8 naive samples were CD45RO-negative cells positively selected for CCR7, giving a CD45RA+CCR7+ population that excluded TemRA cells. The source material was naive CD8+ T cells sorted from blood. Read against the paper, the sample's cell subset or site label means: CD45RA+CCR7+. The receptor source for this set is a man in his thirties or forties in good health.

The genes are TRBV9 and TRBJ2-3; possible D gene TRBD1, 6 bases. This CDR3 has 14 amino acids. Germline CDR1 is SGDLS and CDR2 is YYNGEE. The ends were cut back, 2 bases at V and 2 bases at J, with 9 bases in the middle. The CDR3 DNA sequence: TGTGCCAGCAGCGTGGGACACACCACAGATACGCAGTATTTT. As protein: CASSVGHTTDTQYF.

The chain is built from TRBV7-8 and TRBJ1-5; 9 bases are a match to TRBD1. Germline CDR1 is SGHVS and CDR2 is FQNEAQ. This CDR3 spans 19 amino acids. V lost 3 bases to trimming and J lost 0 bases; unmatched junction nucleotides: 12. DNA of the CDR3: TGTGCCAGCAGCTTGACCAGGACAGGGGCGGAATATAGCAATCAGCCCCAGCATTTT. Amino acid sequence: CASSLTRTGAEYSNQPQHF.

This chain uses TRBV29-1 with TRBJ1-1, with 7 nucleotides matching TRBD1. The CDR3 length is 12 residues. CDR1 is SQVTM, CDR2 ANQGSEA, per germline. V lost 6 bases to trimming and J lost 2 bases; unmatched junction nucleotides: 3. CDR3 sequence (DNA): TGCAGCGTAAGGACAGGCAACACTGAAGCTTTCTTT. This translates into CSVRTGNTEAFF. Drawing the rest from reference TRBV29-1 and TRBJ1-1, the complete variable domain is SAVISQKPSRDICQRGTSLTIQCQVDSQVTMMFWYRQQPGQSLTLIATANQGSEATYESGFVIDKFPISRPNLTFSTLTVSNMSPEDSSIYLCSVRTGNTEAFFGQGTRLTVV.

The chain couples TRBV29-1 to TRBJ2-7; 7 bases agree with TRBD2. The CDR3 is made up of 15 amino acids. With V trimmed by 0 bases and J by 2 bases, 7 bases remained unmatched. The germline V gene has CDR1 SQVTM and CDR2 ANQGSEA. CDR3 nucleotides: TGCAGCGTTGAAGATTTGTCTAGCGGCGCCTACGAGCAGTACTTC. Its translation is CSVEDLSSGAYEQYF.

Concerning this clone: The sample contains more than one DNA sequence encoding this CDR3. The genes are TRBV28 and TRBJ2-3, with 7 bases identical to TRBD2. V lost 3 bases, J lost 1 base, and 1 base stayed unmatched. The CDR3 extends over 14 amino acids. The germline V gene encodes CDR1 MDHEN and CDR2 SYDVKM. The DNA of the CDR3 is TGTGCCAGCAGTTTCCTAGCGGGCACAGATACGCAGTATTTT. This gives the protein CASSFLAGTDTQYF.

The chain employs TRBV27 and TRBJ2-3, with D hard to call. Germline values: CDR1 MNHEY, CDR2 SMNVEV (reference sequence). Trimming cost V 3 bases and J 2 bases, with 12 bases left between them. CDR3 length: 15 residues. The CDR3 nucleotides are TGTGCCAGCAGTTTCGCGGATTCTTCCACAGATACGCAGTATTTT. Translating gives CASSFADSSTDTQYF.

The chain carries TRBV6-5 and TRBJ1-1; D not certain. Trimming removed 2 bases at V and 1 base at J, with 14 bases between. CDR3 length: 16 residues. Germline V lookup: CDR1 MNHEY, CDR2 SVGAGI. CDR3 loop: CASSYQAESPNTEAFF. The CDR3 DNA sequence: TGTGCCAGCAGTTACCAGGCCGAATCCCCGAACACTGAAGCTTTCTTT.

The chain uses TRBV5-1 and TRBJ2-1; 11 positions match TRBD2. Germline loops: CDR1 SGHRS, CDR2 YFSETQ. The CDR3 is 15 residues long. Trimming at V came to 4 bases and at J to 8 bases, leaving 8 bases not matched to a gene. The CDR3 coding sequence is TGCGCCAGCAGCCCTTACGTAGCGGGAGGGGATGAGCAGTTCTTC. This translates into CASSPYVAGGDEQFF.

The J gene is TRBJ1-2, the V gene TRBV4-2; D remains unclear. The CDR3 extends over 16 amino acids. Trimming removed 0 bases at V and 2 bases at J, with 13 bases between. Looked up from germline, CDR1 is LGHNA and CDR2 is YNFKEQ. The chain's CDR3 is CASSQDSPTWNYGYTF. The CDR3 DNA sequence: TGTGCCAGCAGCCAAGATTCCCCCACGTGGAACTATGGCTACACCTTC.